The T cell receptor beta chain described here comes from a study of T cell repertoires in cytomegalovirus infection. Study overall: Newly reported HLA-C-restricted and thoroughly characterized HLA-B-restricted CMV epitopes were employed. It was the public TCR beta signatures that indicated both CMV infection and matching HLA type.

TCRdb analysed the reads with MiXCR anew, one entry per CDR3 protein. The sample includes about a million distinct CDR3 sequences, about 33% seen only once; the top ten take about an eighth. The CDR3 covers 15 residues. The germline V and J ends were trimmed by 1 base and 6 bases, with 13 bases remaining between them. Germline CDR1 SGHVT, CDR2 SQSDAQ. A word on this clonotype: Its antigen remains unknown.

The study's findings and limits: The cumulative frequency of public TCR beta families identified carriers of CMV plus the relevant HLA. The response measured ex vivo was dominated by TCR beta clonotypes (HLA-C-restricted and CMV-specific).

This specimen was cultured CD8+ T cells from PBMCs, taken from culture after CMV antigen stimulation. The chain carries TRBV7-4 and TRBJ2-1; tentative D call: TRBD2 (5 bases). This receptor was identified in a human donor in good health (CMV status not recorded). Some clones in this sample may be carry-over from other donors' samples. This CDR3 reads CASSLGTAPPNEQFF. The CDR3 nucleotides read TGTGCCAGCAGCTTAGGGACTGCGCCCCCCAATGAGCAGTTCTTC.